This record looks at one T cell receptor (beta chain) sequence and its context. The source of the sample is a study of blood T cell repertoires in COVID-19. Turning to the study itself: COVID-19 samples, acute and convalescent, were from the United States, Italy and Spain.

CDR3 length: 13 amino acids. Between the trimmed V and J ends, which lost 3 bases and 8 bases, there was a span of 10 bases. The germline V gene encodes CDR1 SEHNR and CDR2 FQNEAQ (reference sequence). In the study's own analysis: Estimates of nucleated cell counts were drawn from the amplification of reference gene primers. The method was immunoSEQ multiplex PCR; TCRdb's version includes in-frame clones alone and lacks a portion of them. V, J and clone size derive from that table, while D and trimming were established from the DNA sequence. The table includes roughly 60,000 clones, roughly 79% detected once.

The source material was peripheral blood. This TCR was sampled from a man aged 55 to 69 with acute or convalescent COVID-19. The chain recombines TRBV7-9 with TRBJ1-4; no reliable D call. CDR3 sequence reads: CASSFWEEEKLFF. CDR3 DNA sequence: TGTGCCAGCAGCTTCTGGGAGGAGGAAAAACTGTTTTTT.